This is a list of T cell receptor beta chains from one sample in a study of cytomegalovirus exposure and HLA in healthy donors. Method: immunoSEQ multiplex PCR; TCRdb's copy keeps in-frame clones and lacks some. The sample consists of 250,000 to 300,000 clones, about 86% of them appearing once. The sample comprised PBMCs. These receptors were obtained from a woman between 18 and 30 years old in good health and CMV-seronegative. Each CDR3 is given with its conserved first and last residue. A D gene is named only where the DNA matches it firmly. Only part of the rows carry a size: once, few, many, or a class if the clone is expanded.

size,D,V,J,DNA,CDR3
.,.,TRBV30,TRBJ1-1,TGTGCCTGGAAAAATTGGGGCGGGAACACTGAAGCTTTCTTT,CAWKNWGGNTEAFF
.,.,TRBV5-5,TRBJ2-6,TGTGCCAGCAGCCCCGCCGGGGTCGGGGCCAACGTCCTGACTTTC,CASSPAGVGANVLTF
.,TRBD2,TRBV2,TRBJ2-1,TGTGCCAGCCTAACTCCTAGCGGTCCTAATGAGCAGTTCTTC,CASLTPSGPNEQFF
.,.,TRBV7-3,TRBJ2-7,TGTGCCAGCAGCCACGATGCGGCAGGGGTCCTCTACGAGCAGTACTTC,CASSHDAAGVLYEQYF
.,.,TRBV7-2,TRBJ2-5,TGTGCCAGCAGCTGGCGGGACGGCAGACAGGAGACCCAGTACTTC,CASSWRDGRQETQYF
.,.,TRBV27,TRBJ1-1,TGTGCCAGCAGTTTATGGGGGGGGGCTAACACTGAAGCTTTCTTT,CASSLWGGANTEAFF
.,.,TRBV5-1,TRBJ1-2,TGCGCCAGCAGCTTCCAGGGATTACAGGGAACCTATGGCTACACCTTC,CASSFQGLQGTYGYTF
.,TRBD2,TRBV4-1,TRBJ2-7,TGCGCCAGCAGCCAAGATCCGACTAGCGGGAGTTATCTCGAGCAGTACTTC,CASSQDPTSGSYLEQYF
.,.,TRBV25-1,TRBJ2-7,TGTGCCAGCAGAGTATCGGGACTGTGCTTTACAAAGGAGCACTTC,CASRVSGLCFTKEHF
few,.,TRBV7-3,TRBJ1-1,TGTGCCAGCAGCTTAAGCCTGGACAGACTGAACACTGAAGCTTTCTTT,CASSLSLDRLNTEAFF
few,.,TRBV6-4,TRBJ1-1,TGTGCCAGCAGTGAGAACTTTAACACTGAAGCTTTCTTT,CASSENFNTEAFF
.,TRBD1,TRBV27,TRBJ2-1,TGTGCCAGCAGTTCCCGGACAGGGAGATATGAGCAGTTCTTC,CASSSRTGRYEQFF
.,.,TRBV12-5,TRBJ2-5,TGTGCTAGTGGTTTGACCGAGGTTGAGACCCAGTACTTC,CASGLTEVETQYF
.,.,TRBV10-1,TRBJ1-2,TGCGCCAGCAGTGAGGCAGGCTCGGGAGACTATGGCTACACCTTC,CASSEAGSGDYGYTF
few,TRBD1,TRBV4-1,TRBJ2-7,TGCGCCAGCAGCCAGGACAGGGGGCCCTACGAGCAGTACTTC,CASSQDRGPYEQYF
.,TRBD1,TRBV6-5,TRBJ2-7,TGTGCCAGCAGTCGTACCGGGACAGGGGGCTTGTGGTACTTC,CASSRTGTGGLWYF
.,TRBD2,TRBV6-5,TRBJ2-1,TGTGCCAGCAGTTACACATCTAGCGGGAGCTACAATGAGCAGTTCTTC,CASSYTSSGSYNEQFF
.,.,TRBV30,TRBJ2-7,TGTGCCTGGAGTGTAACAGGGTGGTGGGAGCAGTACTTC,CAWSVTGWWEQYF
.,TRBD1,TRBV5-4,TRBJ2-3,TGTGCCAGCAGCTTGGAGAGGGGCAGGGGGACCGCAGATACGCAGTATTTT,CASSLERGRGTADTQYF
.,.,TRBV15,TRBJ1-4,TGTGCCACCAGCAGAGGGAGTTCAACTAATGAAAAACTGTTTTTT,CATSRGSSTNEKLFF
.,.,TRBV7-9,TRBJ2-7,TGTGCCAGCAGCTTGAAACTTGAGCAGTACTTC,CASSLKLEQYF
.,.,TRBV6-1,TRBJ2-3,TGTGCCAGCAGTGCGTGGGGGGGGGCGACAGGACTTGGCACAGATACGCAGTATTTT,CASSAWGGATGLGTDTQYF
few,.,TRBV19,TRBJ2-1,TGTGCCACACAGCCGAGCTCCTACAATGAGCAGTTCTTC,CATQPSSYNEQFF
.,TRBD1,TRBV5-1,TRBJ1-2,TGCGCCAGCACACCGGGACAGGGGAACTATGGCTACACCTTC,CASTPGQGNYGYTF
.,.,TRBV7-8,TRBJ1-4,TGTGCCAGCAGCTTAGAGCCAGGGGCTAATGAAAAACTGTTTTTT,CASSLEPGANEKLFF
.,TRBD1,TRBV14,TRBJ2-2,TGTGCCAGCAGCCAACGAGGCTGGGACAGGGAACTTTCCTTATCGAACACCGGGGAGCTGTTTTTT,CASSQRGWDRELSLSNTGELFF
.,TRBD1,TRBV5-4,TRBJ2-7,TGTGCCAGCAGCCCCCGGACAGGGGTGATCTACGAGCAGTACTTC,CASSPRTGVIYEQYF
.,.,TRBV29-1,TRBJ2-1,TGCAGCGAATCCTTGGGACTCGCCTTTGGTGAGCAGTTCTTC,CSESLGLAFGEQFF
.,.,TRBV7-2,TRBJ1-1,TGTGCCAGCAGCTTAGGAGGTGACACTGAAGCTTTCTTT,CASSLGGDTEAFF
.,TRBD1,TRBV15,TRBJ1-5,TGTGCCACCAGGAGAGACAGGGGGCAGGAGCCCCAGCATTTT,CATRRDRGQEPQHF
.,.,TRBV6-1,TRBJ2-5,TGTGCCAGCCACCCTAGGTCCAGCGCACAAGAGACCCAGTACTTC,CASHPRSSAQETQYF
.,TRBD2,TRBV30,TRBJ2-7,TGTGCCTGGGGCCGGGACTACCCCTACGAGCAGTACTTC,CAWGRDYPYEQYF
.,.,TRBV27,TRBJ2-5,TGTGCCAGCAGTTTTTCCACAGGGTCGCGAGAGACCCAGTACTTC,CASSFSTGSRETQYF
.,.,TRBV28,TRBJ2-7,TGTGCCAGCAGCCCGGGGGGGACAGGGACCTACGAGCAGTACTTC,CASSPGGTGTYEQYF